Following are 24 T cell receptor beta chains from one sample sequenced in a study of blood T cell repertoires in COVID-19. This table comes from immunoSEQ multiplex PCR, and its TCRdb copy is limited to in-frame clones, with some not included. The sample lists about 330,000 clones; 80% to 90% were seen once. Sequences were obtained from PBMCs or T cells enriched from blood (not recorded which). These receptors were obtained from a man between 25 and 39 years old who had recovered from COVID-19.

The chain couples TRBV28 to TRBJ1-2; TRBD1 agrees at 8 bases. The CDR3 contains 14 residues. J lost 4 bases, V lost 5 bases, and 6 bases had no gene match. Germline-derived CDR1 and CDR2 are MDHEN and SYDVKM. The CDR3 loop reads CASSRQGRFYGYTF. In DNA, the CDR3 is TGTGCCAGCAGTCGACAGGGGAGGTTCTATGGCTACACCTTC.

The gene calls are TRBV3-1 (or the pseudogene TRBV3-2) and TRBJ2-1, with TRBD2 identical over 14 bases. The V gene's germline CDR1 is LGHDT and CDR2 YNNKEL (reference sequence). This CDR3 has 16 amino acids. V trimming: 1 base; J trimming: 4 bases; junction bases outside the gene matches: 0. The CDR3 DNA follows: TGTGCCAGCAGCCAAGGACTAGCGGGGGGGTACAATGAGCAGTTCTTC. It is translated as CASSQGLAGGYNEQFF.

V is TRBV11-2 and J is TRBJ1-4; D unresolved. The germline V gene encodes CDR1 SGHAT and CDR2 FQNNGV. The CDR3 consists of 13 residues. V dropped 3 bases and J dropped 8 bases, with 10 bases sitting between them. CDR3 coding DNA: TGTGCCAGCAGCTTGAGGGTTCGCGAAAAACTGTTTTTT. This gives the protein CASSLRVREKLFF.

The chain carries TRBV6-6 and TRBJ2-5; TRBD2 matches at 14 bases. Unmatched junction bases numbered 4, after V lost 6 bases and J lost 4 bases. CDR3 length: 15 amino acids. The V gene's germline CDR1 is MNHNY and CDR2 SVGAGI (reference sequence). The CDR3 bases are TGTGCCAGCAGATATGGGACTAGCGGGGGAGAGACCCAGTACTTC. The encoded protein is CASRYGTSGGETQYF.

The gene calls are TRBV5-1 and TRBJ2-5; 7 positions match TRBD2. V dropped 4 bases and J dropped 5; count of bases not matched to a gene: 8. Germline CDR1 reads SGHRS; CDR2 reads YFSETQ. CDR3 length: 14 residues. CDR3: CASSPGTSAETQYF. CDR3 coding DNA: TGCGCCAGCAGCCCAGGCACTAGCGCGGAGACCCAGTACTTC.

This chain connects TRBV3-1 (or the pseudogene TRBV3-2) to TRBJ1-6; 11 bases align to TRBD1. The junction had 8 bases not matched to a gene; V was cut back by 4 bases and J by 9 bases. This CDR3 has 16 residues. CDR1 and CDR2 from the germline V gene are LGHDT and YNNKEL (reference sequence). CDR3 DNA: TGTGCCAGCAGCCTCTCACTGGGACAGGGGGGTTCACCCCTCCACTTT. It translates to CASSLSLGQGGSPLHF.

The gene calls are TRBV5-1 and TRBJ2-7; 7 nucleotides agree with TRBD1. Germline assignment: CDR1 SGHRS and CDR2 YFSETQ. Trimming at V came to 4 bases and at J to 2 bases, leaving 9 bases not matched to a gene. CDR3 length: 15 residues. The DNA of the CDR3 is TGCGCCAGCAGCCCCAACAGGGGTTCGGCCTACGAGCAGTACTTC. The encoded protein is CASSPNRGSAYEQYF.

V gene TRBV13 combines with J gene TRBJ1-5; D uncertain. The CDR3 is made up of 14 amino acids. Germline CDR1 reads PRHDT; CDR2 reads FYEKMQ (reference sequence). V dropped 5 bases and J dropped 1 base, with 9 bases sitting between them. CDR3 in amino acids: CASSPRGSNQPQHF. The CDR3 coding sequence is TGTGCCAGCAGCCCTCGCGGGAGCAATCAGCCCCAGCATTTT.

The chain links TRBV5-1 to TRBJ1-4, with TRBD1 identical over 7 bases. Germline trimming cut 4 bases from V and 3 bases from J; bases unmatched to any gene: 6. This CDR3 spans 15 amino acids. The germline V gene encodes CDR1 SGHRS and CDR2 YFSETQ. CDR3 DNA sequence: TGCGCCAGCAGCCCTCAGGGGGGATCTAATGAAAAACTGTTTTTT. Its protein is CASSPQGGSNEKLFF.

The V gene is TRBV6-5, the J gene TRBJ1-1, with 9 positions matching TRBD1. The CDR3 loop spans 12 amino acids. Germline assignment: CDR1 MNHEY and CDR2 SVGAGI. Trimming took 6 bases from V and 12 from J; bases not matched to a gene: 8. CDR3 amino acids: CASRRGTGRTFF. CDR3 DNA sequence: TGTGCCAGCAGACGTGGGACAGGGAGGACTTTCTTT.

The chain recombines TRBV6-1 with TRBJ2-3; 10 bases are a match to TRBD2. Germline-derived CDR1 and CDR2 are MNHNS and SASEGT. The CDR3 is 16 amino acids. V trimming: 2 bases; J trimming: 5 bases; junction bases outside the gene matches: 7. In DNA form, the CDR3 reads TGTGCCAGCAGTGAACTGAGCGGGGGGGCCGTAGATACGCAGTATTTT. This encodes CASSELSGGAVDTQYF.

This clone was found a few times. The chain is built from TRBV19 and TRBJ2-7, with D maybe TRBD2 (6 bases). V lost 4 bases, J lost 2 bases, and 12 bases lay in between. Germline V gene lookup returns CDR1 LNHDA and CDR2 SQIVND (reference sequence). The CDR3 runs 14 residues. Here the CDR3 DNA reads TGTGCCAGTAGTAAGGCGGGGCAGCCCTACGAGCAGTACTTC. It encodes CASSKAGQPYEQYF.

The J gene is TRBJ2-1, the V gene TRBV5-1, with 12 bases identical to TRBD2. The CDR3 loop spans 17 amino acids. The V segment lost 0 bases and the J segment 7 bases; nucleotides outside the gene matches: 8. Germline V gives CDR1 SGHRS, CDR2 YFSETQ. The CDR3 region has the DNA TGCGCCAGCAGCTTGGACGCCCTAGCGGGGGGGCCAAATGAGCAGTTCTTC. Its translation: CASSLDALAGGPNEQFF.

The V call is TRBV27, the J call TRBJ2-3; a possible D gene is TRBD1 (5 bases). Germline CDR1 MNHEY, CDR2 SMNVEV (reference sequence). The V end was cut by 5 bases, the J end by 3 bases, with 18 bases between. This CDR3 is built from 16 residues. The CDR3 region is CASSPLRVEGTDTQYF. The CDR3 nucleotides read TGTGCCAGCAGTCCCCTCAGGGTAGAAGGGACAGATACGCAGTATTTT.

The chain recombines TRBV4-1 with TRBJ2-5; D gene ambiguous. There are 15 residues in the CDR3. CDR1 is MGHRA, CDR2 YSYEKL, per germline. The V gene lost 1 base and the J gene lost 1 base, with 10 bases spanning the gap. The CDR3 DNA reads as TGCGCCAGCAGCCAAGTAGGAACAGCCCAAGAGACCCAGTACTTC. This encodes CASSQVGTAQETQYF.

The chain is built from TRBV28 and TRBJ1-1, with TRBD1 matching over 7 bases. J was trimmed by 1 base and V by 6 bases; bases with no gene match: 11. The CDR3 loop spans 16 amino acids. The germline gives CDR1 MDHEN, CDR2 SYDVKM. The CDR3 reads CASSEKPGQTNTEAFF. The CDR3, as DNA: TGTGCCAGCAGCGAAAAACCGGGACAGACGAACACTGAAGCTTTCTTT.

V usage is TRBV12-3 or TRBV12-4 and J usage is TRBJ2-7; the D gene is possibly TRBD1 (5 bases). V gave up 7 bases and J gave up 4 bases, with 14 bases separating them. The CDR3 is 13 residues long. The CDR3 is CASKPQGPYEQYF. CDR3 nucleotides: TGTGCCAGCAAACCTCAGGGCCCATACGAGCAGTACTTC.

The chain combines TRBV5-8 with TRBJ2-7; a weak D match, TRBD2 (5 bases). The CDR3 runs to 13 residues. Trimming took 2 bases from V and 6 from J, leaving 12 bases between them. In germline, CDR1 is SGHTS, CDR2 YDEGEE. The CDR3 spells CASSFVVGGEQYF. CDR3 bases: TGTGCCAGCAGCTTTGTCGTCGGAGGCGAGCAGTACTTC.

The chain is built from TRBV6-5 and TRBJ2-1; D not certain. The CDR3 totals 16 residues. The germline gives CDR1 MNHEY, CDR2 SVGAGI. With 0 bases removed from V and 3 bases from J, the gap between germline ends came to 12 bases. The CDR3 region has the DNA TGTGCCAGCAGTTACTCTACGGGTAGCCTCTACAATGAGCAGTTCTTC. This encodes CASSYSTGSLYNEQFF.

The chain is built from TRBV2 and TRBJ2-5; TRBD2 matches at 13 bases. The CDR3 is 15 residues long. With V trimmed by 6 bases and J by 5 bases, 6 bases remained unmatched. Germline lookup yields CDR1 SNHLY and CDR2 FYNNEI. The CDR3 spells CASRQLAGGVETQYF. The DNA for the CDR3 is TGTGCCAGCAGACAACTAGCGGGGGGGGTCGAGACCCAGTACTTC. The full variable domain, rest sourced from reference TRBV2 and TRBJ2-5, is EPEVTQTPSHQVTQMGQEVILRCVPISNHLYFYWYRQILGQKVEFLVSFYNNEISEKSEIFDDQFSVERPDGSNFTLKIRSTKLEDSAMYFCASRQLAGGVETQYFGPGTRLLVL.

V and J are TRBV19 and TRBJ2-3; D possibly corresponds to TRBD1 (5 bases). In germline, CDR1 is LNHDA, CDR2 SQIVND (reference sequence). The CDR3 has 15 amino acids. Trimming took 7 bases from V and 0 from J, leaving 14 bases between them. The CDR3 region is CASTIVGASTDTQYF. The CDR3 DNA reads TGTGCCAGTACAATCGTAGGGGCTAGCACAGATACGCAGTATTTT.

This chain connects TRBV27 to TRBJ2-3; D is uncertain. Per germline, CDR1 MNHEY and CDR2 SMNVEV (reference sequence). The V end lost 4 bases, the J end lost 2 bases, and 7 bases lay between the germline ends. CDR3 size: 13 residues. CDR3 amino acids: CASSSRNTDTQYF. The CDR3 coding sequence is TGTGCCAGCAGTTCCAGGAACACAGATACGCAGTATTTT.

Written as DNA, the CDR3 is TGCGCCAGCAGCTTGGCTAGCGGGGGGGTCTCCTACGAGCAGTACTTC. Amino acids: CASSLASGGVSYEQYF. The chain combines TRBV5-1 with TRBJ2-7, with 12 bases that match TRBD2. This CDR3 region has 16 residues. The germline CDR1 and CDR2 sequences are SGHRS and YFSETQ. V dropped 0 bases and J dropped 0; count of bases not matched to a gene: 1.

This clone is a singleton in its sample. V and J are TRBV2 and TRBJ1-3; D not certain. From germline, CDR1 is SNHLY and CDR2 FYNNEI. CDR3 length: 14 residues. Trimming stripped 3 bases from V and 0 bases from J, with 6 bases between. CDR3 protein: CASSERISGNTIYF. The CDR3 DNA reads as TGTGCCAGCAGTGAGAGGATCTCTGGAAACACCATATATTTT.